This T cell receptor (beta chain) was recorded in a study of glioma-infiltrating T cells. As to this clonotype: What it recognizes is unknown.

TCR alpha and beta CDR3 regions were amplified from RNA using iRepertoire nested multiplex PCR. For one-step reverse transcription and amplification, 100-400 ng of tissue mRNA or PBMC total RNA was used. TCRdb re-analysed the multiplex PCR reads in MiXCR, keeping a single row per CDR3 protein. The sample has roughly 190,000 distinct CDR3 sequences; over 25% are singletons. Deletions cut 6 bases from V and 5 bases from J, with 13 bases between. CDR3 length: 14 residues. Germline-derived CDR1 and CDR2 are LGHNA and YNFKEQ. Study observations and caveats: Very few CDR3 sequences were shared between tissue and blood. Gliomas, especially low-grade, showed above-expected tissue-blood divergence; non-neoplastic patients showed below.

Sequencing was carried out using glioma tissue, nonneoplastic brain tissue, or PBMCs (not recorded which). V usage is TRBV4-2 and J usage is TRBJ2-2; D uncertain. The receptor comes from a human donor with low-grade glioma or glioblastoma, undergoing nonglioma brain surgery, or in good health (not recorded which). The CDR3 region has the DNA TGTGCCAGCAGAGATGGAGAGTGGACCGGGGAGCTGTTTTTT. This gives the protein CASRDGEWTGELFF.